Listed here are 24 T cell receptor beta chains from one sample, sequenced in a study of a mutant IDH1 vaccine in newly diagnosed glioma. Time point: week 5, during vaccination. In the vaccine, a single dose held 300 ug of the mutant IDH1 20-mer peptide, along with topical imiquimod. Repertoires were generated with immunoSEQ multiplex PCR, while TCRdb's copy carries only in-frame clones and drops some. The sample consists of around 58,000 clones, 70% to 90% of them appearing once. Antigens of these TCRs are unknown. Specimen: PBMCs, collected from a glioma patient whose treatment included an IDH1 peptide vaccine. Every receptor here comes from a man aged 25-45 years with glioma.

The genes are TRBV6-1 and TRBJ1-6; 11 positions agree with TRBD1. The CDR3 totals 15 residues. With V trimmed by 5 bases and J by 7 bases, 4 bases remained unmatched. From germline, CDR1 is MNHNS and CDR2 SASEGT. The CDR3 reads CASSLRDRGNSPLHF. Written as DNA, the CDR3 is TGTGCCAGCAGTTTGCGGGACAGGGGGAATTCACCCCTCCACTTT.

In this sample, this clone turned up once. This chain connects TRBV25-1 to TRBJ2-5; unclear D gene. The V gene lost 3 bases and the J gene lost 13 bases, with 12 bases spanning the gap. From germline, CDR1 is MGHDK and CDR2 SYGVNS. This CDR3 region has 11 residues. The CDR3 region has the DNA TGTGCCAGCAGTGACCCCGGGTATTCGTACTTC. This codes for CASSDPGYSYF.

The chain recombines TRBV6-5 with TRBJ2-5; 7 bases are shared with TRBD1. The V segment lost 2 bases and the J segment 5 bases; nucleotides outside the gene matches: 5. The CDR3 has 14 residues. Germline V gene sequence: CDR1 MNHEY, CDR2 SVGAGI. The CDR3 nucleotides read TGTGCCAGCAGTTACGGCAGACAGGGCGAGACCCAGTACTTC. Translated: CASSYGRQGETQYF.

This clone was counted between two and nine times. For the CDR3, the DNA is TGTGCCAGCAGCTTACGGGGGGTCTCTAAAGGGACCCAGCATTTT. Protein: CASSLRGVSKGTQHF. The chain is built from TRBV13 and TRBJ1-5; D is possibly TRBD1 (5 bases). V was shortened by 2 bases and J by 11 bases, with 19 bases between the two germline ends. CDR3 length equals 15 residues. Germline V lookup: CDR1 PRHDT, CDR2 FYEKMQ (reference sequence). Using reference TRBV13 and TRBJ1-5 for the parts outside the CDR3, the full variable domain is AAGVIQSPRHLIKEKRETATLKCYPIPRHDTVYWYQQGPGQDPQFLISFYEKMQSDKGSIPDRFSAQQFSDYHSELNMSSLELGDSALYFCASSLRGVSKGTQHFGDGTRLSIL.

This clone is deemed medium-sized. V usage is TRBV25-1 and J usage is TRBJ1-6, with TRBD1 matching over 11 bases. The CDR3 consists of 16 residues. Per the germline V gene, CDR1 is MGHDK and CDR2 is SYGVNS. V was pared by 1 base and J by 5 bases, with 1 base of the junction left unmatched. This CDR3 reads CASSELGQGDNSPLHF. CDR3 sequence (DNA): TGTGCCAGCAGTGAATTGGGACAGGGGGATAATTCACCCCTCCACTTT.

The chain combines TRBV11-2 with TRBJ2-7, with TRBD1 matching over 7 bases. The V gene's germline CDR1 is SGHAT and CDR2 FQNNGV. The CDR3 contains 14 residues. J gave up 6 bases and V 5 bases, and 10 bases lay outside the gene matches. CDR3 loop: CASSPLTGYGEQYF. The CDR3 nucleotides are TGTGCCAGCAGCCCCTTGACAGGGTACGGCGAGCAGTACTTC. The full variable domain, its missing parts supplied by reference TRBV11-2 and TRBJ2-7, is EAGVAQSPRYKIIEKRQSVAFWCNPISGHATLYWYQQILGQGPKLLIQFQNNGVVDDSQLPKDRFSAERLKGVDSTLKIQPAKLEDSAVYLCASSPLTGYGEQYFGPGTRLTVT.

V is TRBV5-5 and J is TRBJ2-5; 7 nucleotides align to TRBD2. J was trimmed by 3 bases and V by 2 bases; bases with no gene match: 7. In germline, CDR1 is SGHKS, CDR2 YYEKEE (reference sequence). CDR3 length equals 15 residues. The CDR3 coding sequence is TGTGCCAGCAGCTTAGCGGGACCGGAAAAAGAGACCCAGTACTTC. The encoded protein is CASSLAGPEKETQYF.

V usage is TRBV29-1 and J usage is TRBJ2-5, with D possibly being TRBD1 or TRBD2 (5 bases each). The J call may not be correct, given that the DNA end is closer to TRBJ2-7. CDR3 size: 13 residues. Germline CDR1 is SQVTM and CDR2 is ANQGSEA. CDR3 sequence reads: CSVEGSSGGEQYF. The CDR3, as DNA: TGCAGCGTTGAGGGGTCTAGTGGGGGCGAGCAGTACTTC.

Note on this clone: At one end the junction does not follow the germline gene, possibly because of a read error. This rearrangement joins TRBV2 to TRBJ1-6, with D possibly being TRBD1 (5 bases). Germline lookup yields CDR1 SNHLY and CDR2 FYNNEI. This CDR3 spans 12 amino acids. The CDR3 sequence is CASSAGWASALW. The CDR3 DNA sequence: TGTGCCAGCAGTGCAGGGTGGGCCTCGGCTCTTTGG.

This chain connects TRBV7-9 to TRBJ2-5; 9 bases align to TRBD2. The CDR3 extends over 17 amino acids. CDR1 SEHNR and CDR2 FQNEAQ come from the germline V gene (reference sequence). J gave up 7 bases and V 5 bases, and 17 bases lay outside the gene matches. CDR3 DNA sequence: TGTGCCAGCAGCCAAGCCCCCGGGACTAGCCTTTTTGGGACCCAGTACTTC. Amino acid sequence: CASSQAPGTSLFGTQYF. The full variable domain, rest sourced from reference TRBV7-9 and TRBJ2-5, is DTGVSQNPRHKITKRGQNVTFRCDPISEHNRLYWYRQTLGQGPEFLTYFQNEAQLEKSRLLSDRFSAERPKGSFSTLEIQRTEQGDSAMYLCASSQAPGTSLFGTQYFGPGTRLLVL.

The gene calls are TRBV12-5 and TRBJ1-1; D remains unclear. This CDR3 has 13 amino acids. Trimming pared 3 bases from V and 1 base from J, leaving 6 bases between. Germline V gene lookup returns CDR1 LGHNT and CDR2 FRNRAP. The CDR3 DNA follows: TGTGCTAGTGGTTTAAACCGGAACACTGAAGCTTTCTTT. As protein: CASGLNRNTEAFF.

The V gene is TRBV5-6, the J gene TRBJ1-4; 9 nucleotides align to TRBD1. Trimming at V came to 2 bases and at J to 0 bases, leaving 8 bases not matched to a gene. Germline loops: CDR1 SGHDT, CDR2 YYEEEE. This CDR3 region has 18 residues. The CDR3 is CASSFKTGGAATNEKLFF. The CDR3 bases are TGTGCCAGCAGCTTTAAAACAGGGGGCGCCGCAACTAATGAAAAACTGTTTTTT.

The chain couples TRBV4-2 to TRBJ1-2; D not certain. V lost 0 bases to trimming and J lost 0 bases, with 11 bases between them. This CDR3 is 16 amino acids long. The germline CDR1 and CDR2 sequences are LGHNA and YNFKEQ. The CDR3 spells CASSQDFRGTNYGYTF. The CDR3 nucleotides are TGTGCCAGCAGCCAAGATTTCCGGGGAACTAACTATGGCTACACCTTC.

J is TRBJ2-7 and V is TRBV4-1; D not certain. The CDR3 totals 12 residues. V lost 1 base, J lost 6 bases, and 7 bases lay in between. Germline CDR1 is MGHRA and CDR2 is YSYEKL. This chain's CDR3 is CASSQVMGEQYF. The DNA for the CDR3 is TGCGCCAGCAGCCAAGTAATGGGCGAGCAGTACTTC.

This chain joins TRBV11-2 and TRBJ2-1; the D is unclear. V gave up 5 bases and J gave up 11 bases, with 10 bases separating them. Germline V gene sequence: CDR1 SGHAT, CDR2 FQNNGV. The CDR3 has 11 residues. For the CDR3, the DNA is TGTGCCAGCAGCAGAGAACCAAAGCAGTTCTTC. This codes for CASSREPKQFF.

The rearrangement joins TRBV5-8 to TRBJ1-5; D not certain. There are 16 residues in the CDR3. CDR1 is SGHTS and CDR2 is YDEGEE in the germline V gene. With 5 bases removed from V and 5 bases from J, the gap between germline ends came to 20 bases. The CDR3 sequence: CASSSSGQEFYQPQHF. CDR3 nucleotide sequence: TGTGCCAGCAGTTCTTCCGGGCAGGAGTTCTATCAGCCCCAGCATTTT.

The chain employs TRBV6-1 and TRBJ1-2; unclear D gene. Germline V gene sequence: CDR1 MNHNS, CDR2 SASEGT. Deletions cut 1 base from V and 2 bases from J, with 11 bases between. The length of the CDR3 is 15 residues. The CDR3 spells CASSEGSTANYGYTF. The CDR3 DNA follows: TGTGCCAGCAGTGAAGGTTCCACTGCGAACTATGGCTACACCTTC.

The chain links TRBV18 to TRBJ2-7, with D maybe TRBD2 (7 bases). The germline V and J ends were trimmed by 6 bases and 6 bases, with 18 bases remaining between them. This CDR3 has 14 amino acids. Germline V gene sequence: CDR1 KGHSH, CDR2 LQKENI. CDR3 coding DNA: TGTGCCAGCTCGAGGGGGGGCAGATTTCGCGAGCAGTACTTC. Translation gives CASSRGGRFREQYF.

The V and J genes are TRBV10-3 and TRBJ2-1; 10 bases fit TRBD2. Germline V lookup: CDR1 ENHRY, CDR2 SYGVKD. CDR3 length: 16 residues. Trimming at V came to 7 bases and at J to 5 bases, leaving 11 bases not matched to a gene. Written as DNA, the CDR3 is TGTGCCATCAAAAGGGCCGGGACTAGCGCTAACAATGAGCAGTTCTTC. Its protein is CAIKRAGTSANNEQFF.

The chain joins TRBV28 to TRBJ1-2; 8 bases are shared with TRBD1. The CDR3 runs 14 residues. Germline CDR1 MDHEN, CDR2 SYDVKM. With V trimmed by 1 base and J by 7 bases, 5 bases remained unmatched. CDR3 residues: CASSLYGTGSGYTF. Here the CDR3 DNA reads TGTGCCAGCAGTTTATATGGGACAGGATCTGGCTACACCTTC.

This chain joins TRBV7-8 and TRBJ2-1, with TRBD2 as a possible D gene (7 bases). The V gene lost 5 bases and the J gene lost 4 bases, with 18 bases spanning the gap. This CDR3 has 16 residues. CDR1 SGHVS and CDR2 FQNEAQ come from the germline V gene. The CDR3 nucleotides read TGTGCCAGCAGCATAGGGGGGGATTGGAGATACAATGAGCAGTTCTTC. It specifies CASSIGGDWRYNEQFF.

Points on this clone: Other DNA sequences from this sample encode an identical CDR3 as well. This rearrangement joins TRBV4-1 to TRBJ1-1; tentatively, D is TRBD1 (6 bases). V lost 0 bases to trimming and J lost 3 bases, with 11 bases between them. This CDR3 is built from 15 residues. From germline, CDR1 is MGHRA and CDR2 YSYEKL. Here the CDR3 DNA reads TGCGCCAGCAGCCAAGACATCCAGGGGTACACTGAAGCTTTCTTT. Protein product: CASSQDIQGYTEAFF.

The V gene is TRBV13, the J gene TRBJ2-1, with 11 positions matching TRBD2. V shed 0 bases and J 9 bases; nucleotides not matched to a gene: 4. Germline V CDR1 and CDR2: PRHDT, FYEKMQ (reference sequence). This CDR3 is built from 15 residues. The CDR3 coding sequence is TGTGCCAGCAGCTTAGGGACTAGCGGGGTATCTGAGCAGTTCTTC. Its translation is CASSLGTSGVSEQFF.

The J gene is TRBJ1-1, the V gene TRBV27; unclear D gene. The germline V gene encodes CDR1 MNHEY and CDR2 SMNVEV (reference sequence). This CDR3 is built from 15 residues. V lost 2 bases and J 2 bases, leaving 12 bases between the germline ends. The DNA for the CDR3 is TGTGCCAGCAGTTTACAATCGAGGGCCAACACTGAAGCTTTCTTT. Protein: CASSLQSRANTEAFF.